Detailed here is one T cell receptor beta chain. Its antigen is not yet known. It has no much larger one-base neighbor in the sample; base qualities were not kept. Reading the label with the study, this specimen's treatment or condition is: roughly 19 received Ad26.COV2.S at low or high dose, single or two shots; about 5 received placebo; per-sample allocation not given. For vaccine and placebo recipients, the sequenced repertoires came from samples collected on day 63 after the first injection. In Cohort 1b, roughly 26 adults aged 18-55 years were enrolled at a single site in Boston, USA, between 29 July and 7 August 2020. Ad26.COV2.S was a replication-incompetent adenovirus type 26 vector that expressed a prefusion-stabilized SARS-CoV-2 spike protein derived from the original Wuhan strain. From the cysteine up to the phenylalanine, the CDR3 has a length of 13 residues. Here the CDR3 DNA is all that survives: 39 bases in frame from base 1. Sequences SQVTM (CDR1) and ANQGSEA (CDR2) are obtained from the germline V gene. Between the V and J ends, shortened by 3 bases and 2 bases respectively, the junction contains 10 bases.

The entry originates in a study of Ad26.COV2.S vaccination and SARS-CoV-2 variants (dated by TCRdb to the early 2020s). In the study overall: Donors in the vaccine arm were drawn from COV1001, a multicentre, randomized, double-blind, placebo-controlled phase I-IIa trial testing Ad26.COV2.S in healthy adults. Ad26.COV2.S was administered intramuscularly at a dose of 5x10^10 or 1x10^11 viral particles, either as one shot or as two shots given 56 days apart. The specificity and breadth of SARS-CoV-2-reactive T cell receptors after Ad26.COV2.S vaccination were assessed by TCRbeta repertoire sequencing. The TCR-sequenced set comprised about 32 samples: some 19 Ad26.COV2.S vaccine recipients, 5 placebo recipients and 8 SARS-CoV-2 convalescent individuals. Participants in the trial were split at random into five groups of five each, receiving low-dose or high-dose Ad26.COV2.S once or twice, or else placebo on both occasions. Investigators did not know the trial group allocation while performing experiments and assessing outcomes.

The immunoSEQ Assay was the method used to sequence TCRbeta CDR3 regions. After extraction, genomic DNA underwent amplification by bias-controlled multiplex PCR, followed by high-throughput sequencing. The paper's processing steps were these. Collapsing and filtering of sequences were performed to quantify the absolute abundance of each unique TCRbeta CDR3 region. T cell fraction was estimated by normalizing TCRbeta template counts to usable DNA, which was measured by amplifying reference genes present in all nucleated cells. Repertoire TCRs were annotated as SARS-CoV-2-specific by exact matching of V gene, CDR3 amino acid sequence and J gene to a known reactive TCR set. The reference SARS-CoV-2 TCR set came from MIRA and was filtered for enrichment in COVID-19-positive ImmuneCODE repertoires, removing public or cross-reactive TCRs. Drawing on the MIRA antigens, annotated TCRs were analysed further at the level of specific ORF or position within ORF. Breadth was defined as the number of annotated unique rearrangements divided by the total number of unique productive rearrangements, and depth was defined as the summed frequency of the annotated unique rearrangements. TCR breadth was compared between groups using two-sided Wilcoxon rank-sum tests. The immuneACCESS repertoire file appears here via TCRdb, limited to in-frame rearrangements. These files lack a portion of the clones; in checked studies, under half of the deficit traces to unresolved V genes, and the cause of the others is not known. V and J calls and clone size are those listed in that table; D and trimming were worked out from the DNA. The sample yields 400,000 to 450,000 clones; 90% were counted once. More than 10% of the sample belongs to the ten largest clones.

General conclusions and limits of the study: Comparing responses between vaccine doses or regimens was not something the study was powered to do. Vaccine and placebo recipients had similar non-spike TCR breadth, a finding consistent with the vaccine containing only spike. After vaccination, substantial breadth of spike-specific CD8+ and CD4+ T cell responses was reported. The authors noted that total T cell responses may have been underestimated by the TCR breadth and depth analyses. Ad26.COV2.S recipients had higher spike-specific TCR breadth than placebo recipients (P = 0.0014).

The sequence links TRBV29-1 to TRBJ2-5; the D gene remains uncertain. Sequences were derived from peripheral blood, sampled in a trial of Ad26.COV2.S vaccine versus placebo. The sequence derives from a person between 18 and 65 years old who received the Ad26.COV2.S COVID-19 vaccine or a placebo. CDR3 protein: CSVDFGNQETQYF. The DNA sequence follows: TGCAGCGTTGATTTTGGAAATCAAGAGACCCAGTACTTC.